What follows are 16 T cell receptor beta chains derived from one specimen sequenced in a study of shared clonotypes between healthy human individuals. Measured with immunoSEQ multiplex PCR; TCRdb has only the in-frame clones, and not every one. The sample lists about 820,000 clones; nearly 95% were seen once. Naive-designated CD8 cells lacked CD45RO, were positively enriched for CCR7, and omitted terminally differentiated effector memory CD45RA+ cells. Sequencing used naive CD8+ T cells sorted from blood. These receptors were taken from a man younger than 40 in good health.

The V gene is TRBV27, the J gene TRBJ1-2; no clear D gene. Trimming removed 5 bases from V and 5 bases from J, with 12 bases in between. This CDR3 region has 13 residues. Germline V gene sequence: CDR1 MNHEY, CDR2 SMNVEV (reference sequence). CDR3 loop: CASSGRADYGYTF. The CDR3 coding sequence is TGTGCCAGCAGTGGACGGGCGGATTATGGCTACACCTTC.

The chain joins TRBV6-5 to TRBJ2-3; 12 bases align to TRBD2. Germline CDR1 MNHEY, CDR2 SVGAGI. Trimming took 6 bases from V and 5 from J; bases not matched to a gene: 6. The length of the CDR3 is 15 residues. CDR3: CASSPELAGGDTQYF. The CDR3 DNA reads TGTGCCAGCAGCCCTGAACTAGCGGGAGGAGATACGCAGTATTTT.

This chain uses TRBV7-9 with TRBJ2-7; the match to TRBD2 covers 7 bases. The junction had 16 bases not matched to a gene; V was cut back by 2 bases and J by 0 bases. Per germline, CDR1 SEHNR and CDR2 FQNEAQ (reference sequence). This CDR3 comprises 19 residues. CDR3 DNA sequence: TGTGCCAGCAGCTTACCCCCCCAGGAGGCGGGAGACCTCTCCTACGAGCAGTACTTC. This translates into CASSLPPQEAGDLSYEQYF.

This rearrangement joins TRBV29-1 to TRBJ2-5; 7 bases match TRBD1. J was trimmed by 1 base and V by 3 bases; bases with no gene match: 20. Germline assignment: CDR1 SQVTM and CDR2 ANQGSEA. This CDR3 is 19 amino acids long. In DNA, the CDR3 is TGCAGCGTTGACGGCCTGTCGACAGGGCTTTCCAATTCCCAAGAGACCCAGTACTTC. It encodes CSVDGLSTGLSNSQETQYF.

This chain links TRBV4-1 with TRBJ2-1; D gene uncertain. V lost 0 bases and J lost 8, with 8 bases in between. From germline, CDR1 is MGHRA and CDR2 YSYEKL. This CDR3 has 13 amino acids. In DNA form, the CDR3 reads TGCGCCAGCAGCCAAGAAGGGCGAGATGAGCAGTTCTTC. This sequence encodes CASSQEGRDEQFF.

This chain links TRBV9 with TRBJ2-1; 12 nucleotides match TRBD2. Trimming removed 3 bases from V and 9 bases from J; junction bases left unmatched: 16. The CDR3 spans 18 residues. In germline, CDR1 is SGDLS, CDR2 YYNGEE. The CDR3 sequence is CASSGEPVGTSGLGEQFF. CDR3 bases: TGTGCCAGCAGCGGCGAACCCGTAGGGACTAGCGGGTTGGGTGAGCAGTTCTTC.

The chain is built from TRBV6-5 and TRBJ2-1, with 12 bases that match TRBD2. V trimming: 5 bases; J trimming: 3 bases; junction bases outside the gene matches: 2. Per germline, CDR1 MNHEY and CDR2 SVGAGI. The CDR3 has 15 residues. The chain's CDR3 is CASSLTSGSYNEQFF. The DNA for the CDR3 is TGTGCCAGCAGTCTGACTAGCGGGAGCTACAATGAGCAGTTCTTC.

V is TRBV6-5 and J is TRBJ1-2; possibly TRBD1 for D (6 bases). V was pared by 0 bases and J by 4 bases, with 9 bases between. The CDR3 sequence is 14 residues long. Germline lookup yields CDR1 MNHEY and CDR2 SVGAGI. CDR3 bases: TGTGCCAGCAGTTACTCAAGGGGGACCTATGGCTACACCTTC. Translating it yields CASSYSRGTYGYTF.

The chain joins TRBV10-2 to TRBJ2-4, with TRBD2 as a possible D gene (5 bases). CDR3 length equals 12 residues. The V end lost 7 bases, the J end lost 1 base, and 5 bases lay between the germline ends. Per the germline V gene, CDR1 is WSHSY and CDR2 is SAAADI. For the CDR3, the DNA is TGCGCCAGCACGGGGGCCAAAAACATTCAGTACTTC. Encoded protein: CASTGAKNIQYF.

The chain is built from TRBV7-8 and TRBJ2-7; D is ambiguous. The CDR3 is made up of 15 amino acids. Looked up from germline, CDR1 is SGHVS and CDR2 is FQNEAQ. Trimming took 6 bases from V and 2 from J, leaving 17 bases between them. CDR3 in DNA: TGTGCCAGCAGAACCGTCGGGCAGAGCACCTACGAGCAGTACTTC. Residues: CASRTVGQSTYEQYF.

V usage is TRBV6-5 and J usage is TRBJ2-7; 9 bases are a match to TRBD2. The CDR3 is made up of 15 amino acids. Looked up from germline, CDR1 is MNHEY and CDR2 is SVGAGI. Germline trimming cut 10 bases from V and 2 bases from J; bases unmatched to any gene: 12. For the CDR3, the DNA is TGTGCCACCCAGTTAGTAGCGGGAGAGGCCTACGAGCAGTACTTC. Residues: CATQLVAGEAYEQYF.

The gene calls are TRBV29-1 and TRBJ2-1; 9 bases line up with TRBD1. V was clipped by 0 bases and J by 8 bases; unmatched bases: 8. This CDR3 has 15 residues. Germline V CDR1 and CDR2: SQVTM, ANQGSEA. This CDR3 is CSVEDPGQGLYEQFF. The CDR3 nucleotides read TGCAGCGTTGAAGACCCGGGACAGGGCTTGTATGAGCAGTTCTTC.

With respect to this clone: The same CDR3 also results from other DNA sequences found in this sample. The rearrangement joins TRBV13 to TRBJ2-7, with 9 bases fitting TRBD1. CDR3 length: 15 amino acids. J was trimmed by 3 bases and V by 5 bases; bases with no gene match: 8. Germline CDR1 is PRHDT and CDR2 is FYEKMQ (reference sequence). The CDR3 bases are TGTGCCAGCAGCAAACCCGGACAGGGGATCTACGAGCAGTACTTC. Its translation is CASSKPGQGIYEQYF.

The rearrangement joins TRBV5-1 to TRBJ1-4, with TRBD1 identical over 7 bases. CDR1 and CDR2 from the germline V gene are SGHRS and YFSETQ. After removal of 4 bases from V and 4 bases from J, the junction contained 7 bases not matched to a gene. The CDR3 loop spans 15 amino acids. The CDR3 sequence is CASSQGQLYNEKLFF. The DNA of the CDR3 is TGCGCCAGCAGCCAGGGACAGCTTTATAATGAAAAACTGTTTTTT.

In nucleotides, the CDR3 is TGTGCCAGCAGTTCCTCTTACCTTGGACAGGGGGAAATACTAGGGGCTGAAGCTTTCTTT. Its protein product is CASSSSYLGQGEILGAEAFF. This sequence joins TRBV28 and TRBJ1-1, with 10 bases aligning to TRBD1. The V and J ends lost 4 bases and 6 bases, in that order; junction bases with no gene match: 23. Looked up from germline, CDR1 is MDHEN and CDR2 is SYDVKM. The CDR3 is made up of 20 amino acids.

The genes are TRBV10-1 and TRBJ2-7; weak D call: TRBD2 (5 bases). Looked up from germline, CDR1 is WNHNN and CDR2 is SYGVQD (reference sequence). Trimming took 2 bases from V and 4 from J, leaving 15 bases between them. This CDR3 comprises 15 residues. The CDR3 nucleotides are TGCGCCAGCAGTGAGATAGCGTCCGGTGGATACGAGCAGTACTTC. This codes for CASSEIASGGYEQYF.